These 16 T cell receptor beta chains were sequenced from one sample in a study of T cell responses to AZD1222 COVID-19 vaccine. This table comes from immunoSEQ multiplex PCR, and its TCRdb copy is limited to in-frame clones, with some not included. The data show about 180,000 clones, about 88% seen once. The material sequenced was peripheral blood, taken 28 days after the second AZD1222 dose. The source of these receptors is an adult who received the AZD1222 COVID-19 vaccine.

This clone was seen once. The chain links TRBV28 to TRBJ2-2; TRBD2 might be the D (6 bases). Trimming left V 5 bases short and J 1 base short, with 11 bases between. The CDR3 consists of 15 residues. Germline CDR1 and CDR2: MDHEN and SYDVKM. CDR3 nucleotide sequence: TGTGCCAGCAGTATTGGACTACTGAACACCGGGGAGCTGTTTTTT. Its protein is CASSIGLLNTGELFF.

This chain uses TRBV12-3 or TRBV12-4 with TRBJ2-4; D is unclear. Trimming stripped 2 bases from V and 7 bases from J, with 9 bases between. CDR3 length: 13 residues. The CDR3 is CASSLRRLNIQYF. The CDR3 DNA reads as TGTGCCAGCAGTTTACGGCGGCTTAACATTCAGTACTTC.

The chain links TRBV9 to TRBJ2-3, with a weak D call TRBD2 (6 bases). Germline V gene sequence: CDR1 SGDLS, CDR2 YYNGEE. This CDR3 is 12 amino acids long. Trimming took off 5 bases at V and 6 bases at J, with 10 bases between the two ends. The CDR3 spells CASSTSFDTQYF. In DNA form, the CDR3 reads TGTGCCAGCAGTACTAGCTTTGATACGCAGTATTTT.

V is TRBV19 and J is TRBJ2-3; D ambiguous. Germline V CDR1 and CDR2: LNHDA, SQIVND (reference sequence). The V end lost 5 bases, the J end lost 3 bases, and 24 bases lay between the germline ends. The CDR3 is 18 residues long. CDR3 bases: TGTGCCAGTAGTTATCGGTCACTATTTGGGGAACCGACAGATACGCAGTATTTT. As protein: CASSYRSLFGEPTDTQYF.

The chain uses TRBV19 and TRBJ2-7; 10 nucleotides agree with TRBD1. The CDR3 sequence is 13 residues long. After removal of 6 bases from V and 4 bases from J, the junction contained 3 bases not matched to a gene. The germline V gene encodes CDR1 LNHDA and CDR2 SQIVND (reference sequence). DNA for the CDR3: TGTGCCAGTAGCAGACAGGGGGCATACGAGCAGTACTTC. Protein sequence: CASSRQGAYEQYF.

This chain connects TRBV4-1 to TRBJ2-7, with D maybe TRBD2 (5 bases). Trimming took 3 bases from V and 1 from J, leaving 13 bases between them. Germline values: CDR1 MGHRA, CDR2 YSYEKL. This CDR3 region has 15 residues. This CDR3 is CASSHREGFSYEQYF. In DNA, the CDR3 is TGCGCCAGCAGCCACCGAGAGGGCTTTTCCTACGAGCAGTACTTC.

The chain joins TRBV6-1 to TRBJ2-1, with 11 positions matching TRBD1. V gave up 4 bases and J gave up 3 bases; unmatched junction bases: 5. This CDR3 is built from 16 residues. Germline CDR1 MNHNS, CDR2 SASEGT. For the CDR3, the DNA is TGTGCCAGCAGTGGGCCGGACAGGGGGCTCTACAATGAGCAGTTCTTC. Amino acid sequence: CASSGPDRGLYNEQFF.

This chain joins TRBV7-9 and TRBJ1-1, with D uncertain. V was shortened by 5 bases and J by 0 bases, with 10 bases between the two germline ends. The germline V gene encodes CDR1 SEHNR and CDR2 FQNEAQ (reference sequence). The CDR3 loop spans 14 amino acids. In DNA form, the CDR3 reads TGTGCCAGCAGCCCAGGACTGATGAACACTGAAGCTTTCTTT. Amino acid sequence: CASSPGLMNTEAFF. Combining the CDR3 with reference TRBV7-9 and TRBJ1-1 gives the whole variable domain DTGVSQNPRHKITKRGQNVTFRCDPISEHNRLYWYRQTLGQGPEFLTYFQNEAQLEKSRLLSDRFSAERPKGSFSTLEIQRTEQGDSAMYLCASSPGLMNTEAFFGQGTRLTVV.

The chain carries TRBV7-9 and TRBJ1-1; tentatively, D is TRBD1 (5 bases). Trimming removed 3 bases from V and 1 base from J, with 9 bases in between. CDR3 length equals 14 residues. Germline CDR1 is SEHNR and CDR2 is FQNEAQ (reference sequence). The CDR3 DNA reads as TGTGCCAGCAGCTTTGGGGCGGCGAACACTGAAGCTTTCTTT. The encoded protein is CASSFGAANTEAFF.

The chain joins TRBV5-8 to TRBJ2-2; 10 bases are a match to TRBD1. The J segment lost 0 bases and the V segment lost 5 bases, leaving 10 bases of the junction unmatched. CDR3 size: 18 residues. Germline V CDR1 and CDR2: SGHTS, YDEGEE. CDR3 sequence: CASSPGTGAPANTGELFF. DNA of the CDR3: TGTGCCAGCAGTCCCGGGACAGGGGCCCCCGCGAACACCGGGGAGCTGTTTTTT.

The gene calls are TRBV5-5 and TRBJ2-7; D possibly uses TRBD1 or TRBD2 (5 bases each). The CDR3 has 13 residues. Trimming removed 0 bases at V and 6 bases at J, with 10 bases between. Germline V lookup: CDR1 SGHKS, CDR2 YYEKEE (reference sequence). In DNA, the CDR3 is TGTGCCAGCAGCTTGGGGGCAGGGAGCGAGCAGTACTTC. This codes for CASSLGAGSEQYF. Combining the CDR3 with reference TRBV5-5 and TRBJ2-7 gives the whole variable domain DAGVTQSPTHLIKTRGQQVTLRCSPISGHKSVSWYQQVLGQGPQFIFQYYEKEERGRGNFPDRFSARQFPNYSSELNVNALLLGDSALYLCASSLGAGSEQYFGPGTRLTVT.

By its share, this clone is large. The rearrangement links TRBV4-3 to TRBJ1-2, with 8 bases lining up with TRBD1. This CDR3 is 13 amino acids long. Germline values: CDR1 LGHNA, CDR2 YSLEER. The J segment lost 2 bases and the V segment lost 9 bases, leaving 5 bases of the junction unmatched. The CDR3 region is CASRQGRNYGYTF. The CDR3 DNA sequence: TGCGCCAGTAGACAGGGGCGGAACTATGGCTACACCTTC.

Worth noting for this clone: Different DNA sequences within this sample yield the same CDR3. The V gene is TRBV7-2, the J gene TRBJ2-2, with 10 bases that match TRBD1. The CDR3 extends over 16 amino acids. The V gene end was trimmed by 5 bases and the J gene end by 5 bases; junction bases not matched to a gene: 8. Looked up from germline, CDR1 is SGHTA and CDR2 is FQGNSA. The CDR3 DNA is TGTGCCAGCAGCCTAAGACAGGGGGCTGGGACCGGGGAGCTGTTTTTT. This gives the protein CASSLRQGAGTGELFF.

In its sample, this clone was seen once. The CDR3 loop is CASTPTLATHTF. CDR3 sequence (DNA): TGTGCCAGCACCCCCACACTGGCGACGCACACCTTC. V usage is TRBV5-6 and J usage is TRBJ1-2, with D hard to call. Germline-derived CDR1 and CDR2 are SGHDT and YYEEEE. V dropped 6 bases and J dropped 12 bases, with 18 bases sitting between them. There are 12 residues in the CDR3.

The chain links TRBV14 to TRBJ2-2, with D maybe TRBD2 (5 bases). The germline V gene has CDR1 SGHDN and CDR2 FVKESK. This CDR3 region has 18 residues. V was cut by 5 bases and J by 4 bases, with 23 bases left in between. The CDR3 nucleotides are TGTGCCAGCAGCAAGAATAGGCCCGGACTCCTAATCACCGGGGAGCTGTTTTTT. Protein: CASSKNRPGLLITGELFF.

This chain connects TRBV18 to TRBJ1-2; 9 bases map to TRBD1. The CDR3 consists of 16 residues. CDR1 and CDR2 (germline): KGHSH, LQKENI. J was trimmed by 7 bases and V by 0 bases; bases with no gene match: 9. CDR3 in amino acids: CASSPPRQGDSGGYTF. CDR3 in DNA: TGTGCCAGCTCACCACCGAGACAGGGGGATTCGGGTGGCTACACCTTC.